The rows below give T cell receptor beta chains drawn from one sample of a study of shared clonotypes between healthy human individuals. Method: immunoSEQ multiplex PCR; TCRdb's copy keeps in-frame clones and lacks some. The sample lists about 600,000 clones, roughly four fifths seen once, with 12% in the top ten. The specimen sequenced was PBMCs. The receptors stem from a woman aged 40 to 50 in good health. Some clones in this sample may be carry-over from other donors' samples. The CDR3 runs from the conserved cysteine through the conserved F or W. The D gene is left open where the match is weak. Size is stated for part of the rows, as once, few or many counts, or as a class when the clone is expanded.

D gene | J gene | clone size | V gene | CDR3 DNA | CDR3 protein
- | TRBJ2-2 | many | TRBV7-2 | TGTGCCAGCAGCCCCTCGTCGGGCACCGGGGAGCTGTTTTTT | CASSPSSGTGELFF
TRBD1 | TRBJ1-1 | - | TRBV6-5 | TGTGCCAGCAGTTACAGGGGGCTTGGCACTGAAGCTTTCTTT | CASSYRGLGTEAFF
- | TRBJ1-1 | - | TRBV6-5 | TGTGCCAGCAGTTACGACTGGGGGACAGAAGCTTTCTTT | CASSYDWGTEAFF
- | TRBJ1-5 | few | TRBV6-1 | TGTGCCAGCAGTGGTATCAAAAATCAGCCCCAGCATTTT | CASSGIKNQPQHF
TRBD1 | TRBJ1-1 | - | TRBV29-1 | TGCAGCGTGCGACAGGGATGGGGGACTGAAGCTTTCTTT | CSVRQGWGTEAFF
- | TRBJ2-1 | - | TRBV6-4 | TGTGCCAGCAGTGATGAGGGATGGAATGAGCAGTTCTTC | CASSDEGWNEQFF
- | TRBJ2-1 | - | TRBV5-6 | TGTGCCAGCAGCGCCGGACAGTCAGAGGCCTACAATGAGCAGTTCTTC | CASSAGQSEAYNEQFF
- | TRBJ2-1 | - | TRBV10-2 | TGCGCCAGCAGTGAGTTCAATGAGCAGTTCTTC | CASSEFNEQFF
TRBD1 | TRBJ1-1 | few | TRBV18 | TGTGCCAGCTCATCCGGGACAGGGACGATGAACACTGAAGCTTTCTTT | CASSSGTGTMNTEAFF
- | TRBJ1-4 | - | TRBV5-1 | TGCGCCAGCAGCTTGCAGGACCACACTAATGAAAAACTGTTTTTT | CASSLQDHTNEKLFF
TRBD2 | TRBJ2-7 | - | TRBV10-3 | TGTGCCATCAGGCCCACCTTAGCGGGAGCCTACGAGCAGTACTTC | CAIRPTLAGAYEQYF
TRBD2 | TRBJ2-1 | many | TRBV7-2 | TGTGCCAGCAGCCCGACTAGCGGGAGGGCGAATGAGCAGTTCTTC | CASSPTSGRANEQFF
- | TRBJ2-7 | few | TRBV7-8 | TGTGCCAGCAGCTTAGTCGGGTCGGAAAATCGCCTCGAGCAGTACTTC | CASSLVGSENRLEQYF
- | TRBJ2-1 | once | TRBV27 | TGTGCCAGCAGTTTGAAACGACAGTACAATGAGCAGTTCTTC | CASSLKRQYNEQFF